These T cell receptor beta chains were read from a single sample in a study of CD8+CD57+ T cells in acquired aplastic anemia. TCRdb called the reads again in MiXCR, with one record for every CDR3 protein. This sample has nearly 60,000 distinct CDR3 sequences, with about 56% found just once. Sequencing input: sorted CD4+, CD8+, or CD8+CD57+ T cells (not recorded which) from PBMCs. The receptors stem from a human donor with aplastic anemia. CDR3s include the opening cysteine and the closing phenylalanine or tryptophan. A D gene is named only where the DNA matches it firmly. Rows give clone size only sometimes, using once, few, many, or a class for an expanded clone.

clone_size: .; d_call: TRBD1; j_call: TRBJ1-3; cdr3_length: 15; v_call: TRBV7-9; cdr3_nt: TGTGCCAGCAGCCCACAAAGGGGACAGGGGCCCGCCGGATATTTT; cdr3_aa: CASSPQRGQGPAGYF
clone_size: medium-sized; d_call: .; j_call: TRBJ2-7; cdr3_length: 14; v_call: TRBV19; cdr3_nt: TGTGCCAGTAGTGTCTCCTGGAGCTCCTACGAGCAGTACTTC; cdr3_aa: CASSVSWSSYEQYF
clone_size: many; d_call: TRBD2; j_call: TRBJ2-7; cdr3_length: 16; v_call: TRBV27; cdr3_nt: TGTGCCAGCAGTCCTCCCGAGGCGGGGGGGCGCTACGAGCAGTACTTC; cdr3_aa: CASSPPEAGGRYEQYF
clone_size: .; d_call: .; j_call: TRBJ2-1; cdr3_length: 14; v_call: TRBV20-1; cdr3_nt: TGCAGTGCTAGAGATGGCCGGGGTATGGATGAGCAGTTCTTC; cdr3_aa: CSARDGRGMDEQFF
clone_size: .; d_call: .; j_call: TRBJ1-1; cdr3_length: 14; v_call: TRBV19; cdr3_nt: TGTGCCAGTAGTATAGCGGGCTCTAACACTGAAGCTTTCTTT; cdr3_aa: CASSIAGSNTEAFF
clone_size: .; d_call: .; j_call: TRBJ2-1; cdr3_length: 13; v_call: TRBV10-2; cdr3_nt: TGTGCCATCAAAGGTGCAGGGTTTAATGAGCAGTTCTTC; cdr3_aa: CAIKGAGFNEQFF
clone_size: many; d_call: .; j_call: TRBJ2-7; cdr3_length: 14; v_call: TRBV27; cdr3_nt: TGTGCCAGCAGTCCAGGGTATAAATACTACGAGCAGTACTTC; cdr3_aa: CASSPGYKYYEQYF
clone_size: once; d_call: .; j_call: TRBJ1-5; cdr3_length: 15; v_call: TRBV2; cdr3_nt: TGTGCCAGCAGTGAAGCCGGGGTTAGCAATCAGCCCCAGCATTTT; cdr3_aa: CASSEAGVSNQPQHF
clone_size: many; d_call: TRBD1; j_call: TRBJ1-2; cdr3_length: 14; v_call: TRBV2; cdr3_nt: TGTGCCAGCAGTGGGGCAGGGGGAGACTATGGCTACACCTTC; cdr3_aa: CASSGAGGDYGYTF
clone_size: .; d_call: .; j_call: TRBJ2-3; cdr3_length: 11; v_call: TRBV20-1; cdr3_nt: TGCAGTGCTAAAACGGCCCATACGCAGTATTTT; cdr3_aa: CSAKTAHTQYF
clone_size: .; d_call: .; j_call: TRBJ2-2; cdr3_length: 14; v_call: TRBV7-3; cdr3_nt: TGTGCCAGCAGGGGCGCAGGGGCCACCGGGGAGCTGTTTTTT; cdr3_aa: CASRGAGATGELFF
clone_size: many; d_call: .; j_call: TRBJ2-7; cdr3_length: 15; v_call: TRBV4-1; cdr3_nt: TGCGCCAGCAGCCCGATCTTGGGGGGAGTCTACGAGCAGTACTTC; cdr3_aa: CASSPILGGVYEQYF
clone_size: .; d_call: TRBD1; j_call: TRBJ1-1; cdr3_length: 14; v_call: TRBV7-9; cdr3_nt: TGTGCCAGCAGCCCCCGACAGGGTCGCACTGAAGCTTTCTTT; cdr3_aa: CASSPRQGRTEAFF
clone_size: .; d_call: TRBD1; j_call: TRBJ1-4; cdr3_length: 14; v_call: TRBV19; cdr3_nt: TGTGCCAGTAGTAAGACAGGGACCCGTGAAAAACTGTTTTTT; cdr3_aa: CASSKTGTREKLFF
clone_size: .; d_call: .; j_call: TRBJ1-2; cdr3_length: 15; v_call: TRBV6-1; cdr3_nt: TGTGCCGGCAGCCACCAAGGAGTACTTAACAATGGCTACACCTTC; cdr3_aa: CAGSHQGVLNNGYTF
clone_size: .; d_call: .; j_call: TRBJ2-7; cdr3_length: 13; v_call: TRBV12-3/TRBV12-4; cdr3_nt: TGTGCCAGCAGTTTAGGGCTGGGAAACGAGCAGTACTTC; cdr3_aa: CASSLGLGNEQYF
clone_size: .; d_call: .; j_call: TRBJ1-5; cdr3_length: 13; v_call: TRBV6-5; cdr3_nt: TGTGCCAGCAGTTGGGGGGGCAATCAGCCCCAGCATTTT; cdr3_aa: CASSWGGNQPQHF
clone_size: medium-sized; d_call: .; j_call: TRBJ2-1; cdr3_length: 16; v_call: TRBV15; cdr3_nt: TGTGCCACCAGCAGAGATCTGGCAGCTCGGAGGAATGAGCAGTTCTTC; cdr3_aa: CATSRDLAARRNEQFF
clone_size: few; d_call: .; j_call: TRBJ1-3; cdr3_length: 15; v_call: TRBV10-3; cdr3_nt: TGTGCCATCAGTGTCGGGGCCGGCTCTGGAAACACCATATATTTT; cdr3_aa: CAISVGAGSGNTIYF
clone_size: medium-sized; d_call: .; j_call: TRBJ1-3; cdr3_length: 14; v_call: TRBV10-3; cdr3_nt: TGTGCCATCAGTGAGAGTGAAACGGGAAACACCATATATTTT; cdr3_aa: CAISESETGNTIYF
clone_size: many; d_call: .; j_call: TRBJ1-5; cdr3_length: 16; v_call: TRBV27; cdr3_nt: TGTGCCAGCAGTTTATCCCAGGGAGATAGCAATCAGCCCCAGCATTTT; cdr3_aa: CASSLSQGDSNQPQHF
clone_size: few; d_call: TRBD2; j_call: TRBJ2-5; cdr3_length: 18; v_call: TRBV11-2; cdr3_nt: TGTGCCAGCAGCTTAGAAAGTGGTTTCGGGGGGGGCCGGGAGACCCAGTACTTC; cdr3_aa: CASSLESGFGGGRETQYF
clone_size: many; d_call: .; j_call: TRBJ2-1; cdr3_length: 14; v_call: TRBV7-9; cdr3_nt: TGTGCCAGCAAGACACCGAGCTCCTACAATGAGCAGTTCTTC; cdr3_aa: CASKTPSSYNEQFF
clone_size: .; d_call: .; j_call: TRBJ2-2; cdr3_length: 14; v_call: TRBV10-3; cdr3_nt: TGTGCCATCAGTGTTAGGTCGGACACCGGGGAGCTGTTTTTT; cdr3_aa: CAISVRSDTGELFF
clone_size: .; d_call: TRBD1; j_call: TRBJ2-7; cdr3_length: 16; v_call: TRBV11-1; cdr3_nt: TGTGCCAGCAGCACCCCCGGGACAGGGGGCGCGGGCGAGCAGTACTTC; cdr3_aa: CASSTPGTGGAGEQYF
clone_size: many; d_call: .; j_call: TRBJ2-7; cdr3_length: 14; v_call: TRBV2; cdr3_nt: TGTGCCAGCAGTGAAAGGGGAGGATCCTACGAGCAGTACTTC; cdr3_aa: CASSERGGSYEQYF
clone_size: once; d_call: TRBD1; j_call: TRBJ1-1; cdr3_length: 14; v_call: TRBV15; cdr3_nt: TGTGCCACCAGCAGAGGACAGGGGTACACTGAAGCTTTCTTT; cdr3_aa: CATSRGQGYTEAFF
clone_size: .; d_call: .; j_call: TRBJ1-2; cdr3_length: 12; v_call: TRBV29-1; cdr3_nt: TGCAGCGTTGAAACCCATGGGGACTCCATGACCTTC; cdr3_aa: CSVETHGDSMTF
clone_size: .; d_call: TRBD1; j_call: TRBJ2-7; cdr3_length: 14; v_call: TRBV19; cdr3_nt: TGTGCCAGTAGCCCGGGACAGACACCTTACGAGCAGTACTTC; cdr3_aa: CASSPGQTPYEQYF
clone_size: medium-sized; d_call: .; j_call: TRBJ2-2; cdr3_length: 12; v_call: TRBV29-1; cdr3_nt: TGCAGCGTCCTCTCGGGCACCGGGGAGCTGTTTTTT; cdr3_aa: CSVLSGTGELFF
clone_size: few; d_call: TRBD1; j_call: TRBJ2-7; cdr3_length: 15; v_call: TRBV10-2; cdr3_nt: TGCGCCAGCAGTGAGACGACAGGGAGCTCCTACGAGCAGTACTTC; cdr3_aa: CASSETTGSSYEQYF
clone_size: .; d_call: TRBD2; j_call: TRBJ2-5; cdr3_length: 14; v_call: TRBV20-1; cdr3_nt: TGCAGTGCAAAAAGCGGGGGGGCCCAAGAGACCCAGTACTTC; cdr3_aa: CSAKSGGAQETQYF
clone_size: many; d_call: TRBD1; j_call: TRBJ1-2; cdr3_length: 15; v_call: TRBV4-1; cdr3_nt: TGCGCCAGCAGCTCTCGACAGGGCGGAACTGGTGGCTACACCTTC; cdr3_aa: CASSSRQGGTGGYTF
clone_size: .; d_call: .; j_call: TRBJ2-7; cdr3_length: 14; v_call: TRBV10-3; cdr3_nt: TGTGCCATCAGGGATTTGGACGGAATCTACGAGCAGTACTTT; cdr3_aa: CAIRDLDGIYEQYF
clone_size: medium-sized; d_call: .; j_call: TRBJ2-1; cdr3_length: 15; v_call: TRBV10-1; cdr3_nt: TGCGCCAGCAGTAGCGTTCCAAGCTCCTACAATGAGCAGTTCTTC; cdr3_aa: CASSSVPSSYNEQFF
clone_size: .; d_call: .; j_call: TRBJ2-7; cdr3_length: 10; v_call: TRBV29-1; cdr3_nt: TGCAGCGCCGGTAACTACGAGCAGTACTTC; cdr3_aa: CSAGNYEQYF
clone_size: .; d_call: .; j_call: TRBJ1-6; cdr3_length: 16; v_call: TRBV24-1; cdr3_nt: TGTGCCCCTCTCCCCATCCCTGGACGGGGGAATTCACCCCTCCACTTT; cdr3_aa: CAPLPIPGRGNSPLHF
clone_size: .; d_call: TRBD1; j_call: TRBJ1-6; cdr3_length: 14; v_call: TRBV19; cdr3_nt: TGTGCCAGTAGTGGGACAGGGGGTAGCTCACCCCTCCACTTT; cdr3_aa: CASSGTGGSSPLHF
clone_size: .; d_call: TRBD1; j_call: TRBJ2-1; cdr3_length: 17; v_call: TRBV20-1; cdr3_nt: TGCAGTGCTAAATCCGAGACAGGGGGCGAACGGTACAATGAGCAGTTCTTC; cdr3_aa: CSAKSETGGERYNEQFF
clone_size: .; d_call: TRBD2; j_call: TRBJ2-1; cdr3_length: 16; v_call: TRBV15; cdr3_nt: TGTGCCACCAGCAGAGCGGGACTAGCGGGAGTTTATGAGCAGTTCTTC; cdr3_aa: CATSRAGLAGVYEQFF
clone_size: once; d_call: .; j_call: TRBJ2-3; cdr3_length: 15; v_call: TRBV11-1; cdr3_nt: TGTGCCAGCAGCCGCAACGGGACCAGGAAGGGTACGCAGTATTTT; cdr3_aa: CASSRNGTRKGTQYF
clone_size: .; d_call: .; j_call: TRBJ2-1; cdr3_length: 14; v_call: TRBV6-1; cdr3_nt: TGTGCCAGCAGTCTGGGGGTTACCTACAATGAGCAGCTCTTC; cdr3_aa: CASSLGVTYNEQLF
clone_size: .; d_call: .; j_call: TRBJ2-3; cdr3_length: 11; v_call: TRBV30; cdr3_nt: TGTGCCTGGGAGGGGCCTTATACGCAGTATTTT; cdr3_aa: CAWEGPYTQYF
clone_size: .; d_call: .; j_call: TRBJ2-7; cdr3_length: 14; v_call: TRBV10-3; cdr3_nt: TGTGCCATCAGGAAGACGGAGAGCTCCTACGAGCAGTACTTC; cdr3_aa: CAIRKTESSYEQYF
clone_size: many; d_call: .; j_call: TRBJ2-1; cdr3_length: 12; v_call: TRBV18; cdr3_nt: TGTGCCAGCTCACCAGACGTAAATGAGCAGTTCTTC; cdr3_aa: CASSPDVNEQFF